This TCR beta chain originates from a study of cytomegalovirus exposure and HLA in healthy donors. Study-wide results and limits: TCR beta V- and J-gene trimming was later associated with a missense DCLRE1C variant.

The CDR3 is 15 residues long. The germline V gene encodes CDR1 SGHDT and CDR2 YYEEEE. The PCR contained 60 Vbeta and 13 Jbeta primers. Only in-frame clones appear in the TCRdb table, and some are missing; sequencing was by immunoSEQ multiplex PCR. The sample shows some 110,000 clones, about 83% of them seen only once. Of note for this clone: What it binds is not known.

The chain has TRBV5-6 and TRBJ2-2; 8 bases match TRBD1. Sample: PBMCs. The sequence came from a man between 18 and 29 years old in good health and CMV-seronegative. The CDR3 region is CASDVGQGGSAELFF. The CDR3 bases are TGTGCTAGCGACGTCGGACAGGGTGGATCCGCGGAGCTGTTTTTT.